This T cell receptor (beta chain) was identified during a study of shared clonotypes between healthy human individuals. Overall study: Three CD4 naive, three CD4 memory, two CD8 naive and one CD8 memory plate were used per donor. Study-wide findings and caveats: Across subsets, estimated richness was generally greater for naive than for memory populations.

As for this clone: Its antigen is unknown.

Authors' methods: Quality scores were absent from the junction-only immunoSEQ sequences, so filtering differed. The table came from immunoSEQ multiplex PCR; TCRdb's copy has only in-frame clones and leaves some out. V, J and clone size were drawn from that table, and D and trimming were deduced from the DNA. Here the sample spans over a million clones, about 70% being singletons. CDR1 and CDR2 from the germline V gene are SGHAT and FQDESV (reference sequence). The CDR3 loop spans 11 amino acids. The V end was cut by 1 base, the J end by 5 bases, with 3 bases between. The origin of this receptor is a man aged 18 to 35 in good health. The sequencing sample was made of memory CD4+ T cells sorted from blood. Indicated subset: CD45RA-negative fraction. The chain links TRBV11-1 to TRBJ2-7; no clear D gene. For the CDR3, the DNA is TGTGCCAGCAGCTTAGGTAACGAGCAGTACTTC. The encoded protein is CASSLGNEQYF.